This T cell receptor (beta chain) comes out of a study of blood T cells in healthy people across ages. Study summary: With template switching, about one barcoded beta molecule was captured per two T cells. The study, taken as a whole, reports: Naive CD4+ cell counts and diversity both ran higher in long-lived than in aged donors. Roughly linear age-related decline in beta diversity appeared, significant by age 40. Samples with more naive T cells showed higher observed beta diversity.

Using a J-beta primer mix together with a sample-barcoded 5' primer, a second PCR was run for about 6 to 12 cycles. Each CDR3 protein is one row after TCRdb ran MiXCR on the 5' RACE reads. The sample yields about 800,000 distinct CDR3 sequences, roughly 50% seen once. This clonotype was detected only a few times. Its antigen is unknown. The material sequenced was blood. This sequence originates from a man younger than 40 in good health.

CDR3 residues: CSARGLGAYEQYF. In DNA, the CDR3 is TGCAGTGCTCGGGGACTAGGGGCCTACGAGCAGTACTTC. The rearrangement joins TRBV20-1 to TRBJ2-7; the match to TRBD2 covers 8 bases. The germline CDR1 and CDR2 sequences are DFQATT and SNEGSKA (reference sequence). The CDR3 is 13 residues long. Trimming took 5 bases from V and 2 from J; bases not matched to a gene: 5.